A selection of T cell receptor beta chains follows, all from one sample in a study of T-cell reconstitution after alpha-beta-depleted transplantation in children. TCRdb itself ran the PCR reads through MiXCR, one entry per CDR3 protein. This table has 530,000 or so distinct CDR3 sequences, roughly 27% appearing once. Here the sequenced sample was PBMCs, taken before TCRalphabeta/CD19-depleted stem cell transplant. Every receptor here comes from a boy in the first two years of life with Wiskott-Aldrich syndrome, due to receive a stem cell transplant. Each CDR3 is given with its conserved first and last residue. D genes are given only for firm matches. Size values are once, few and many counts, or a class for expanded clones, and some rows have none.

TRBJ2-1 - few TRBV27 CASSLIWGIYNEQFF TGTGCCAGCAGTTTAATATGGGGAATTTACAATGAGCAGTTCTTC
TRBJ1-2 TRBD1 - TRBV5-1 CASTTDRDYGYTF TGCGCCAGCACCACGGACAGGGACTATGGCTACACCTTC
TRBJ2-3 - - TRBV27 CASSSPEQGTDTQYF TGTGCCAGCAGTTCACCCGAACAGGGAACAGATACGCAGTATTTT
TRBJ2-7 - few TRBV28 CASSSHEQYF TGTGCCAGCAGTTCCCACGAGCAGTACTTC
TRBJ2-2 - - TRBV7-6 CATAAVGNTGELFF TGTGCCACGGCCGCAGTTGGGAACACCGGGGAGCTGTTTTTT
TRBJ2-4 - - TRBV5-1 CASSQDYSWDIQYF TGCGCCAGCAGCCAGGACTACTCTTGGGACATTCAGTACTTC
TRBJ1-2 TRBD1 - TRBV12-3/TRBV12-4 CASRPKTGTDGYTF TGTGCCAGCAGGCCCAAGACAGGGACGGATGGCTACACCTTC
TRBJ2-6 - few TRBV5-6 CASSLGGPGANVLTF TGTGCCAGCAGCTTGGGCGGGCCTGGGGCCAACGTCCTGACTTTC
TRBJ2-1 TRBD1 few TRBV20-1 CSAVRGQRTYNEQFF TGCAGTGCAGTCAGGGGACAGAGGACCTACAATGAGCAGTTCTTC
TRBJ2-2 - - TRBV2 CASSEGILTGELFF TGTGCCAGCAGTGAGGGGATCCTCACCGGGGAGCTGTTTTTT
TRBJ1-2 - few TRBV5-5 CASSFPDRWPRYGYTF TGTGCCAGCAGCTTCCCGGACAGATGGCCTCGGTATGGCTACACCTTC
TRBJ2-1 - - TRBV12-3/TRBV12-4 CASGGRTYEQFF TGTGCCAGCGGGGGACGGACGTATGAGCAGTTCTTC
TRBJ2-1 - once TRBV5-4 CASSLGGVLLYNEQFF TGTGCCAGCAGCTTGGGAGGGGTACTCCTCTACAATGAGCAGTTCTTC
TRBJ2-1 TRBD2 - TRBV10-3 CAISESRTSGNEQFF TGTGCCATCAGTGAGTCGAGGACTAGCGGGAATGAGCAGTTCTTC
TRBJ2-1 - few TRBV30 CAWTKWRTPDNEQFF TGTGCCTGGACAAAGTGGAGGACTCCTGACAATGAGCAGTTCTTC
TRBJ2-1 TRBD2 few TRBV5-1 CASSSTTSGSIFNEQFF TGCGCCAGCAGCTCAACGACTAGCGGGAGTATCTTTAATGAGCAGTTCTTC
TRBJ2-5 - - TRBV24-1 CATSDPTGKETQYF TGTGCCACCAGTGACCCTACAGGGAAAGAGACCCAGTACTTC
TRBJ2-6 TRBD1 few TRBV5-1 CASSLDADRGNSGANVLTF TGCGCCAGCAGCTTGGACGCCGACAGGGGGAACTCTGGGGCCAACGTCCTGACTTTC
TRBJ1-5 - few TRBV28 CASSPELGASNQPQHF TGTGCCAGCAGCCCAGAGTTGGGGGCGAGCAATCAGCCCCAGCATTTT
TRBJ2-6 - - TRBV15 CATSRDSHKGIRANVLTF TGTGCCACCAGCAGAGATTCACACAAGGGCATTCGGGCCAACGTCCTGACTTTC
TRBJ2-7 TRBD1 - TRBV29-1 CSVYLGQRSYEQYF TGCAGCGTGTACCTGGGACAGAGATCCTACGAGCAGTACTTC
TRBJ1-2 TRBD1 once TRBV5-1 CASSYPGQGVGHTF TGCGCCAGCAGCTATCCGGGACAGGGCGTCGGCCACACCTTC
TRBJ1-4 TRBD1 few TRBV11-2 CASSSRTGRNEKLFF TGTGCCAGCAGCTCCAGGACAGGGAGGAATGAAAAACTGTTTTTT
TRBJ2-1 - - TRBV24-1 CATSDFSRGQFF TGTGCCACCAGTGATTTTAGTAGAGGGCAGTTCTTC
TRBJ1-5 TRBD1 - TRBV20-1 CSASTSTGGVGANQPQHF TGCAGTGCTAGCACTTCGACAGGGGGCGTCGGGGCCAATCAGCCCCAGCATTTT
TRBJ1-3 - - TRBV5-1 CASSLGHHESLGNTIYF TGCGCCAGCAGCTTGGGACACCATGAGTCTCTGGGAAACACCATATATTTT
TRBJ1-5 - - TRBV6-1 CASSDSHRERPQHF TGTGCCAGCAGTGATAGTCACAGGGAACGGCCCCAGCATTTT
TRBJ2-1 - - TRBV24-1 CATSEGDEQFF TGTGCCACCAGTGAGGGGGATGAGCAGTTCTTC
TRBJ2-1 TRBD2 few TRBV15 CATSREGGSGDEQFF TGTGCCACCAGCAGAGAAGGCGGGAGTGGCGATGAGCAGTTCTTC
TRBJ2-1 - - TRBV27 CASSYLDSYNEQFF TGTGCCAGCAGTTACCTTGACTCCTACAATGAGCAGTTCTTC
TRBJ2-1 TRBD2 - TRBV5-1 CASSKLADYRNEQFF TGCGCCAGCAGCAAACTAGCGGACTATCGGAATGAGCAGTTCTTC
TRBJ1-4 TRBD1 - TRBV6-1 CASSEFPTGIGEKLFF TGTGCCAGCAGTGAGTTCCCGACAGGGATCGGTGAAAAACTGTTTTTT
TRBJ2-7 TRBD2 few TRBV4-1 CASSPISGRAVYEQYF TGCGCCAGCAGTCCGATTAGCGGGAGGGCCGTCTACGAGCAGTACTTC
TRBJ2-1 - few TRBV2 CARSLPTSSNEQFF TGTGCCAGGTCACTACCCACTTCTTCCAATGAGCAGTTCTTC
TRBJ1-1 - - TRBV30 CAWSVRVGYTEAFF TGTGCCTGGAGTGTACGCGTTGGGTACACTGAAGCTTTCTTT
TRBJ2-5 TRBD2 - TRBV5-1 CASGGGAVQETQYF TGCGCCAGCGGCGGGGGAGCGGTCCAAGAGACCCAGTACTTC
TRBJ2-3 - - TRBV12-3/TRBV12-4 CASENTGTDTQYF TGTGCCAGCGAAAATACAGGCACAGATACGCAGTATTTT
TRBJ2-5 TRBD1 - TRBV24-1 CATGTGRTQETQYF TGTGCCACGGGGACAGGGAGAACTCAAGAGACCCAGTACTTC
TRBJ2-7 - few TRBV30 CAWSGHGQYF TGTGCCTGGAGTGGTCACGGGCAGTACTTC
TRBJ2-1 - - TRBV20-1 CSAIRGSYNEQFF TGCAGTGCTATCAGGGGCTCCTACAATGAGCAGTTCTTC
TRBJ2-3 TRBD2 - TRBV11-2 CASTQWGAGGPVLDTQYF TGTGCCAGCACCCAATGGGGTGCGGGAGGGCCCGTTTTAGATACGCAGTATTTT
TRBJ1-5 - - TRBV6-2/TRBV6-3 CASSRDRFQNQPQHF TGTGCCAGCAGTCGCGACAGGTTCCAAAATCAGCCCCAGCATTTT
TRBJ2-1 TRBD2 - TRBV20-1 CSAQVAGSDNEQFF TGCAGTGCTCAAGTAGCGGGATCGGACAATGAGCAGTTCTTC
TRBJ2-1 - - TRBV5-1 CASSLEPNYNEQFF TGCGCCAGCAGCTTGGAACCGAACTACAATGAGCAGTTCTTC
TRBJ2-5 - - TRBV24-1 CATSDPGQGKETQYF TGTGCCACCAGTGATCCCGGTCAAGGTAAAGAGACCCAGTACTTC
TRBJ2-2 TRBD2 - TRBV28 CASSFRAGGFPGELFF TGTGCCAGCAGTTTTAGAGCGGGAGGTTTCCCCGGGGAGCTGTTTTTT
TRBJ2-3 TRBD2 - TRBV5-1 CASSLAASGRASQDTEYF TGCGCCAGCAGCTTGGCTGCTAGCGGGAGGGCCTCTCAAGATACGGAGTATTTT
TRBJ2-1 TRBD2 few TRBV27 CASSLVSALTSGYNEQFF TGTGCCAGCAGTTTAGTCTCTGCGCTGACTAGCGGATACAATGAGCAGTTCTTC
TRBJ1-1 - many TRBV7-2 CASSLVWGGTEAFF TGTGCCAGCAGCTTAGTTTGGGGGGGCACTGAAGCTTTCTTT
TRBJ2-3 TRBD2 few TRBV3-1 CASSPFTSGSFDTQYF TGTGCCAGCAGCCCCTTCACTAGCGGGAGTTTTGATACGCAGTATTTT
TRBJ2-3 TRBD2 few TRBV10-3 CAISESGRKHTDTQYF TGTGCCATCAGTGAGTCCGGGAGGAAGCACACAGATACGCAGTATTTT
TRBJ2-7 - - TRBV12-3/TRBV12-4 CASSFTGASYEQYF TGTGCCAGCAGTTTCACGGGAGCGTCCTACGAGCAGTACTTC
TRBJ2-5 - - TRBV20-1 CSARDTWEETQYF TGCAGTGCTAGAGACACTTGGGAGGAGACCCAGTACTTC
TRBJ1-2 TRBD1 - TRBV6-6 CASSWRQGEGYTF TGTGCCAGCAGTTGGCGACAGGGGGAAGGCTACACCTTC
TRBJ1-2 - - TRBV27 CASSSQLRKYGYTF TGTGCCAGCAGTTCCCAGCTACGAAAATATGGCTACACCTTC